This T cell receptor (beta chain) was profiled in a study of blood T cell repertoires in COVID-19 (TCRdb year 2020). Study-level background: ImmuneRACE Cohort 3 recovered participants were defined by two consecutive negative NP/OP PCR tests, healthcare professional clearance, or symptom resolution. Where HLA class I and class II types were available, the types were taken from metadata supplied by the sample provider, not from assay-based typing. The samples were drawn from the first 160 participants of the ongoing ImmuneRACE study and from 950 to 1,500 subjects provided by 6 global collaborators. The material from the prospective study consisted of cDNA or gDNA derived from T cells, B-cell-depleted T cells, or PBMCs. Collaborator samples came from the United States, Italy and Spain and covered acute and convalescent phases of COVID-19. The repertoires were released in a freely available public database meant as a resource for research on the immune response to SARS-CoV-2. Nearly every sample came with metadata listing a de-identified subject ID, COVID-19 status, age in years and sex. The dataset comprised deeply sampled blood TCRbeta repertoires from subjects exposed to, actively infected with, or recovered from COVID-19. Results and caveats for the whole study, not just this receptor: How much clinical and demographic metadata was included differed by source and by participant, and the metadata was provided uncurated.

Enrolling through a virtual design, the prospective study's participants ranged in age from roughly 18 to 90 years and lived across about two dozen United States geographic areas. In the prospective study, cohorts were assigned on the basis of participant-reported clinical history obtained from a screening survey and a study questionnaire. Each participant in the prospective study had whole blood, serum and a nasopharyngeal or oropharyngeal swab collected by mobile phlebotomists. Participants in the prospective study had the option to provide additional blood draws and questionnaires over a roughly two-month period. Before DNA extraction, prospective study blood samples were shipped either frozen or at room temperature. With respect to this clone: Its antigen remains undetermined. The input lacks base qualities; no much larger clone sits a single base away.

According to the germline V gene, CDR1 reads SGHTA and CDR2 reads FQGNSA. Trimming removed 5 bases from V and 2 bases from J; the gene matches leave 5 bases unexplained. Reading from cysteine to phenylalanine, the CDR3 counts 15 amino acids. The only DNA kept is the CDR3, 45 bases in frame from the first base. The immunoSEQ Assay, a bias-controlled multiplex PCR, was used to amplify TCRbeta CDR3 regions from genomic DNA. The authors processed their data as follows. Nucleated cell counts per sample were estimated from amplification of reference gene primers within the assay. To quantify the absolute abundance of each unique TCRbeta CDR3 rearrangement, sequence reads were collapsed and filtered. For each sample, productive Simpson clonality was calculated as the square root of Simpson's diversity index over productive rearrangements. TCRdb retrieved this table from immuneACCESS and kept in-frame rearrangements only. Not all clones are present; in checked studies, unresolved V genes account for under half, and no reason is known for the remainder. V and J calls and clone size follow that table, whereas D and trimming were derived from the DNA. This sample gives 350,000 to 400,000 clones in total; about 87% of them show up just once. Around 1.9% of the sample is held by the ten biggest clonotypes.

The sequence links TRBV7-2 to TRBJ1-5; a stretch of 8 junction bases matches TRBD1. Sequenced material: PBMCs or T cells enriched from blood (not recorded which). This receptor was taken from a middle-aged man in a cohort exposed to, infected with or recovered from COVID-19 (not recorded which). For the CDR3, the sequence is CASSGPGQGNQPQHF. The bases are TGTGCCAGCAGCGGTCCGGGACAGGGCAATCAGCCCCAGCATTTT.